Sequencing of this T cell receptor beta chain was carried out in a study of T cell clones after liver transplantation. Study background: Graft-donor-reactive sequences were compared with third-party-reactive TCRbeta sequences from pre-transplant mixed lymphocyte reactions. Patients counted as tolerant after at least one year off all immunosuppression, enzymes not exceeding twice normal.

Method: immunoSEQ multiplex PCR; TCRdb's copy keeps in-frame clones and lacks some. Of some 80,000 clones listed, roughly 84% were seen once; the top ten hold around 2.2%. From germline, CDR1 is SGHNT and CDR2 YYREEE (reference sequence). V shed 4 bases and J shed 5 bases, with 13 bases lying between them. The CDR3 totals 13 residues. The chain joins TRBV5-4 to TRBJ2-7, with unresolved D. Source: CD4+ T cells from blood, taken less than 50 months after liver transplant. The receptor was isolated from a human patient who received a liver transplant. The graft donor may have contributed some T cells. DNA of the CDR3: TGTGCCAGCAGCCCGCCGCTGGCCAACGAGCAGTACTTC. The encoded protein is CASSPPLANEQYF.